Each of the 5 T cell receptor beta chains below was sequenced from the same sample in a study of T cells in Graves' hyperthyroidism and ophthalmopathy (dated by TCRdb to the late 2010s). The library was obtained by multiplex PCR. The listed sequencing device is Illumina HiSeq 2000. The TCR beta CDR3 regions were amplified from RNA transcripts. A first-round RT-PCR of the TCR CDR3 used the HTBI primer set with the Qiagen OneStep RT-PCR kit. In-frame beta chains were kept once TCRdb had trimmed the public reads at Q25 with fastp and called clones with MiXCR. All rows with the same CDR3 protein become a single entry with the most common DNA and genes. For this sample there are fewer than 450,000 distinct CDR3 sequences; around 20% appear just once. 35% to 50% of the sample is held by the ten biggest clonotypes. Sequenced sample: blood. These receptors all come from a man between 18 and 35 years old with Graves' ophthalmopathy.

This clonotype was seen repeatedly, ten times or more. The CDR3 region is CASSSGDPSYEQYF. The CDR3 coding sequence is TGCGCCAGCAGCTCCGGGGACCCCTCCTACGAGCAGTACTTC. The genes are TRBV5-1 and TRBJ2-7; D may match TRBD1 or TRBD2 (5 bases each). From germline, CDR1 is SGHRS and CDR2 YFSETQ. The ends were cut back, 3 bases at V and 0 bases at J, with 10 bases in the middle. The CDR3 covers 14 residues.

This clonotype was counted only a few times. The chain recombines TRBV10-2 with TRBJ2-4; D perhaps matches TRBD1 (7 bases). The CDR3 length is 15 residues. V lost 6 bases and J lost 7, with 19 bases in between. Per germline, CDR1 WSHSY and CDR2 SAAADI. The CDR3 spells CASRGGMAGGNIQYF. In nucleotides, the CDR3 is TGCGCCAGCAGAGGGGGCATGGCAGGGGGGAACATTCAGTACTTC.

In its sample, this clonotype was seen many times. The J gene is TRBJ2-7, the V gene TRBV2; D is ambiguous. From germline, CDR1 is SNHLY and CDR2 FYNNEI. CDR3 length equals 15 residues. The V end was cut by 2 bases, the J end by 0 bases, with 11 bases between. This CDR3 reads CASSERLESSYEQYF. The CDR3 DNA is TGTGCCAGCAGTGAAAGACTGGAGAGCTCCTACGAGCAGTACTTC.

This clonotype was seen a few times. V and J are TRBV7-8 and TRBJ2-2; no clear D gene. CDR1 SGHVS and CDR2 FQNEAQ come from the germline V gene. Trimming shortened V by 4 bases and J by 1 base, and 7 bases separated the two germline ends. The CDR3 is made up of 14 amino acids. CDR3 nucleotide sequence: TGTGCCAGCAGCTCCCAGGTGAACACCGGGGAGCTGTTTTTT. Its translation: CASSSQVNTGELFF.

This clonotype showed up many times. The V call is TRBV11-2, the J call TRBJ2-2; 13 positions match TRBD2. The CDR3 contains 17 residues. Trimming cost V 6 bases and J 2 bases; bases outside gene matches: 6. Germline V gene sequence: CDR1 SGHAT, CDR2 FQNNGV. This CDR3 reads CASRRLAGGLNTGELFF. CDR3 nucleotide sequence: TGTGCCAGCAGGAGACTAGCGGGGGGACTTAACACCGGGGAGCTGTTTTTT.